This record concerns one TCR beta chain sequence. These data are taken from a study of blood T cell repertoires in COVID-19. Overall study: The samples span acute and convalescent COVID-19 from the United States, Italy and Spain. T cells, B-cell-depleted T cells, or PBMCs provided the cDNA or gDNA that served as material.

Recruited during active infection, patients (from Seattle) were subsequently followed longitudinally. In the source study's methods: How many nucleated cells were present was estimated from reference gene primer amplification. Clones were read by immunoSEQ multiplex PCR, and TCRdb kept only the in-frame ones, dropping some. V and J calls and clone size are those listed in that table; D and trimming were worked out from the DNA. The data show 100,000 to 150,000 clones, around 82% seen once. The TCR originated in a man between 25 and 39 years old with COVID-19, enrolled during active disease. Specimen: peripheral blood.

The CDR3 nucleotides read TGTGCCAGCAACGGCAGGGACTCCTACGAGCAGTACTTC. This encodes CASNGRDSYEQYF. The chain joins TRBV27 to TRBJ2-7; tentative D call: TRBD1 (5 bases). The V end lost 7 bases, the J end lost 0 bases, and 10 bases lay between the germline ends. The CDR3 extends over 13 amino acids. The germline gives CDR1 MNHEY, CDR2 SMNVEV (reference sequence).